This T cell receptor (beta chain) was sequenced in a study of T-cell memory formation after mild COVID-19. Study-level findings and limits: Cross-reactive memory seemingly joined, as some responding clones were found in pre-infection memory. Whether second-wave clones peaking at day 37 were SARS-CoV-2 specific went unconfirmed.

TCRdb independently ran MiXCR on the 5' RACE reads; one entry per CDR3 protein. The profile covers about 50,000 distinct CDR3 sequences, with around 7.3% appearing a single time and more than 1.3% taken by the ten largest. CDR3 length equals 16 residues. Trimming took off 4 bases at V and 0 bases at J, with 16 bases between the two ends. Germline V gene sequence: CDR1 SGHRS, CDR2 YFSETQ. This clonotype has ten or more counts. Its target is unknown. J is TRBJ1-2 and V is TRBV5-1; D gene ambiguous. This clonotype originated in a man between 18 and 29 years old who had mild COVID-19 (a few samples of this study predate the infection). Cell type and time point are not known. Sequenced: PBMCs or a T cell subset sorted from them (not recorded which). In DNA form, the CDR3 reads TGCGCCAGCAGCGACATCCCAGGAGACCCTAACTATGGCTACACCTTC. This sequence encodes CASSDIPGDPNYGYTF.